This entry describes one T cell receptor beta chain. This clone's antigen is unknown. No base qualities exist here, and no much larger clone lies one base off it. This specimen belongs to a study of blood T cell repertoires in COVID-19 (TCRdb year 2020). For context, the study as a whole: The collaborator samples originated in the United States, Italy and Spain and spanned the acute and convalescent phases of COVID-19. The material from the prospective study consisted of cDNA or gDNA derived from T cells, B-cell-depleted T cells, or PBMCs. Deeply sampled blood TCRbeta repertoires from subjects exposed to, actively infected with, or recovered from COVID-19 were included in the dataset. The repertoires were released in a freely available public database intended as a resource for research on the immune response to SARS-CoV-2. The samples were drawn from two sources: the first 160 participants of the ongoing ImmuneRACE study, and 950 to 1,500 subjects contributed by 6 global collaborators. Sample metadata almost always included a de-identified subject ID, COVID-19 status, age in years and sex. HLA class I and class II types, where available, came from metadata supplied by the sample provider rather than from assay-based typing. The research as a whole found: The amount of clinical and demographic metadata varied by source and participant and was provided uncurated.

The collaborating institutions used their own protocols to collect whole blood in K2EDTA tubes. For TCRbeta analysis, collaborators shipped samples in one of three forms: frozen whole blood, isolated PBMCs, or DNA extracted from either of those sample types. TCRbeta CDR3 regions were amplified from genomic DNA using the immunoSEQ Assay, a bias-controlled multiplex PCR. Turning to the authors' computational methods: The number of nucleated cells in each sample was estimated from the amplification of reference gene primers within the assay. Sequence reads were collapsed and filtered to measure the absolute abundance of every unique TCRbeta CDR3 rearrangement. For each sample, productive Simpson clonality was calculated as the square root of Simpson's diversity index across productive rearrangements. This immuneACCESS table, as held by TCRdb, lists in-frame sequences with V and J called but not all clones. Of the missing ones, under half trace to an unresolved V gene in checked studies; the others have no known cause. V and J calls and clone size are those listed in that table; D and trimming were worked out from the DNA. This sample is represented by some 30,000 clones; 92% of them were singletons. Approximately 2.5% of the sample is in the top ten clones.

V loses 6 bases, J loses 7 bases, and the germline ends lie 13 bases apart. Its CDR3 holds 14 amino acids, cysteine through phenylalanine. CDR3 DNA only is kept here, 42 bases in frame from base 1. CDR1 MNHEY and CDR2 SVGAGI were looked up in the germline V gene. The rearranged segments are TRBV6-5 and TRBJ1-6, with TRBD1 tentatively as D gene (5 bases match). This TCR came from a man aged 45-65 years with active COVID-19. Sequences were obtained from peripheral blood. The CDR3 sequence is CASSLSGWNSPLHF. Read as DNA, the sequence is TGTGCCAGCAGCCTCTCAGGGTGGAATTCACCCCTCCACTTT.